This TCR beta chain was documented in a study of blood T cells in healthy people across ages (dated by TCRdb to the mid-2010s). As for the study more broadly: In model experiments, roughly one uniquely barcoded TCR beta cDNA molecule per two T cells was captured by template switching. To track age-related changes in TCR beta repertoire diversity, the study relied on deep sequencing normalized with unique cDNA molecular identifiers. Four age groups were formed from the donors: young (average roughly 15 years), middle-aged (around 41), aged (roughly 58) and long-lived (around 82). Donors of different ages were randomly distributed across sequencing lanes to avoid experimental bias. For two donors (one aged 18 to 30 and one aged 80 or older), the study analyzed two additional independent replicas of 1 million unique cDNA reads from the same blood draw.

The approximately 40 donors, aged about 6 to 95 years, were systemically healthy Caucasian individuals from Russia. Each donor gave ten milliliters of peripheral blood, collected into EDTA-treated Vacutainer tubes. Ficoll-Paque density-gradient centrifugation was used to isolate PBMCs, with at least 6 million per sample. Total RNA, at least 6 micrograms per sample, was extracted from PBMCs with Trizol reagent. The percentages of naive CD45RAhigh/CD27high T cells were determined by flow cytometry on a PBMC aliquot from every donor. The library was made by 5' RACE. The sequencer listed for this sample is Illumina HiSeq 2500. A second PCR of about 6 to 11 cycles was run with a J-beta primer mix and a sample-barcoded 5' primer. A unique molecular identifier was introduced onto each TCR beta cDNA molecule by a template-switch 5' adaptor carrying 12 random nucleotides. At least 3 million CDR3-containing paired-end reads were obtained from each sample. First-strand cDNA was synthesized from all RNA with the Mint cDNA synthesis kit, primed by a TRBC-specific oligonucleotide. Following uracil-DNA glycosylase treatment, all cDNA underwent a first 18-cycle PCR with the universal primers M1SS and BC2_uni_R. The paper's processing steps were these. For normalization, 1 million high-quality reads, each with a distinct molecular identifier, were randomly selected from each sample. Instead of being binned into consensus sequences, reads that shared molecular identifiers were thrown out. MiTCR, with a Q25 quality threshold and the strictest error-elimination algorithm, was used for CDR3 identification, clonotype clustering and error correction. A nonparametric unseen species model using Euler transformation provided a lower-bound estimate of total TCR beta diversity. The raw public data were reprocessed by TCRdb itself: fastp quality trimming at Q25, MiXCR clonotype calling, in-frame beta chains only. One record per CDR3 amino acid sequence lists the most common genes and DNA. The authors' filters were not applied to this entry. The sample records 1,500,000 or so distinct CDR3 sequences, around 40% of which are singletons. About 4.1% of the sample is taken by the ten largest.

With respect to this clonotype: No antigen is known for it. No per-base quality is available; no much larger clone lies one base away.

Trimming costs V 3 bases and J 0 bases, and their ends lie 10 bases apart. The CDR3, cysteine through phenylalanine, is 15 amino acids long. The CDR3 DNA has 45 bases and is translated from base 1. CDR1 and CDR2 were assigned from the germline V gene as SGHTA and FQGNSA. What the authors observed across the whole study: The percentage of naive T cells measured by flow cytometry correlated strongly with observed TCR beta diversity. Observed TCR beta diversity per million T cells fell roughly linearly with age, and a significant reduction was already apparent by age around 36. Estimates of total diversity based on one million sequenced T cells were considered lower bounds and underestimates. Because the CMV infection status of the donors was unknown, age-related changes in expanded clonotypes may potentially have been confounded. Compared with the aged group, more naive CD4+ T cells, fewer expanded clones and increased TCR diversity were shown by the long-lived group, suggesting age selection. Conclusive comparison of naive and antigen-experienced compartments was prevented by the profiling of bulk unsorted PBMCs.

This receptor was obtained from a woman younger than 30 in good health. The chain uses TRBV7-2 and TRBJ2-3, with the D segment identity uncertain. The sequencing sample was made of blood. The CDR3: CASSFEGSSTDTQYF. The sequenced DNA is TGTGCCAGCAGCTTCGAAGGGTCGAGCACAGATACGCAGTATTTT.